This T cell receptor (beta chain) appears in the sequencing data of a study of cytomegalovirus exposure and HLA in healthy donors. With V trimmed by 2 bases and J by 7 bases, 5 bases remained unmatched. Germline CDR1 SGHNT, CDR2 YYREEE (reference sequence). This CDR3 has 16 amino acids. Notes on the study in general: HLA alleles showed associations with about 15,000 TCR beta sequences in a later analysis, at a 0.05 false discovery rate.

Primers: 60 Vbeta forward and 13 Jbeta reverse. Produced via immunoSEQ multiplex PCR; TCRdb's table is partial and in-frame only. This sample has about 73,000 clones, with 75% found just once. To note about this clone: As yet, its antigen is unknown.

This TCR derives from a man aged 70-80 years in good health and CMV-seronegative. V gene TRBV5-4 combines with J gene TRBJ1-6; 11 bases fit TRBD1. The sequenced sample consisted of PBMCs. CDR3 in amino acids: CASSLGQGAWNSPLHF. For the CDR3, the DNA is TGTGCCAGCAGCTTAGGACAGGGGGCTTGGAATTCACCCCTCCACTTT. The variable domain in full, completed from reference TRBV5-4 and TRBJ1-6, reads ETGVTQSPTHLIKTRGQQVTLRCSSQSGHNTVSWYQQALGQGPQFIFQYYREEENGRGNFPPRFSGLQFPNYSSELNVNALELDDSALYLCASSLGQGAWNSPLHFGNGTRLTVT.